These T cell receptor beta chains were read from a single sample in a study of human T cells and chemical hapten exposure. TCRdb used MiXCR to reprocess the RACE reads, holding one entry per CDR3 protein. The sample includes fewer than 55,000 distinct CDR3 sequences, approximately 9.9% of them seen just once. The sequences come from whole blood, collected in connection with sensitization to the hapten diphenylcyclopropenone (DPC). The origin of the receptors is a woman aged 40 to 55 with alopecia areata. Some clones in this sample may be carry-over from other donors' samples. Both conserved end residues are part of each CDR3. A D gene is named only where the DNA matches it firmly. Clone size is shown for a subset of rows, as once, few, many or a class of expanded clone.

j_call clone_size v_call d_call cdr3_aa cdr3_nt
TRBJ1-3 many TRBV9 . CASSRGPTNPILTGNTIYF TGTGCCAGCAGCCGGGGACCTACTAATCCCATTTTAACTGGAAACACCATATATTTT
TRBJ2-7 few TRBV7-9 . CASSLGGGPYEQYF TGTGCCAGCAGCTTAGGTGGGGGCCCCTACGAGCAGTACTTC
TRBJ2-1 . TRBV4-3 TRBD2 CASSPHLAGDYNEQFF TGCGCCAGCAGCCCTCACCTAGCGGGGGATTACAATGAGCAGTTCTTC
TRBJ1-1 . TRBV4-2 . CGSSQVDTEAFF TGTGGCAGCAGCCAAGTAGATACTGAAGCTTTCTTT
TRBJ1-5 . TRBV6-6 . CASSAGINQPQHF TGTGCCAGCTCTGCAGGGATCAATCAGCCCCAGCATTTT
TRBJ2-5 . TRBV11-2 . CASSLSGARETQYF TGTGCCAGCAGCTTGAGTGGGGCGCGGGAGACCCAGTACTTC
TRBJ1-1 few TRBV12-3/TRBV12-4 TRBD1 CASSFWQGAGDTEAFF TGTGCCAGCAGTTTTTGGCAGGGGGCAGGTGACACTGAAGCTTTCTTT
TRBJ1-5 many TRBV3-1 TRBD1 CASSPKQGQPQHF TGTGCCAGCAGCCCCAAACAGGGGCAGCCCCAGCATTTT
TRBJ1-5 few TRBV20-1 . CSAKADTSQPQHF TGCAGTGCTAAAGCAGATACTTCTCAGCCCCAGCATTTT
TRBJ1-6 few TRBV20-1 . CSASPLGGADNSPLHF TGCAGTGCTAGCCCCCTGGGGGGGGCTGATAATTCACCCCTCCACTTT
TRBJ1-6 many TRBV3-1 . CASTDRGLGYPLHF TGTGCCAGCACCGATAGAGGCTTAGGTTATCCCCTCCACTTT
TRBJ2-1 few TRBV6-5 . CASSYEWGREQFF TGTGCCAGCAGTTATGAGTGGGGCCGCGAGCAGTTCTTC
TRBJ2-7 . TRBV7-2 TRBD2 CASSLRLAGYEQYF TGTGCCAGCAGCTTAAGGTTAGCGGGGTACGAGCAGTACTTC
TRBJ2-2 few TRBV11-2 TRBD1 CASSSGQAHTGELFF TGTGCCAGCAGCTCGGGACAGGCCCACACCGGGGAGCTGTTTTTT
TRBJ2-7 . TRBV5-1 . CASSLAWGDSQYF TGCGCCAGCAGCTTGGCCTGGGGAGACTCGCAGTACTTC
TRBJ2-7 many TRBV28 TRBD2 CASSFPGLARSEQYF TGTGCCAGCAGTTTTCCGGGACTAGCACGCAGCGAGCAGTACTTC
TRBJ2-5 many TRBV20-1 TRBD2 CSARPGTSGETQYF TGCAGTGCTAGACCCGGGACTAGCGGGGAGACCCAGTACTTC
TRBJ2-1 . TRBV28 . CASSQGNEQFF TGTGCCAGCAGCCAGGGAAATGAGCAGTTCTTC
TRBJ2-2 many TRBV19 . CASSMVQRAYTGELFF TGTGCCAGTAGTATGGTCCAGCGGGCTTACACCGGGGAGCTGTTTTTT
TRBJ1-1 . TRBV14 . CASSQQGFNTEAFF TGTGCCAGCAGTCAACAGGGATTCAACACTGAAGCTTTCTTT
TRBJ2-2 many TRBV7-3 . CASSWGSNTGELFF TGTGCCAGCAGCTGGGGCTCCAACACCGGGGAGCTGTTTTTT
TRBJ2-7 many TRBV7-2 TRBD1 CASSLGTGGRSSYEQYF TGTGCCAGCAGCTTAGGGACAGGGGGCAGAAGCTCCTACGAGCAGTACTTC
TRBJ2-2 few TRBV30 . CAWSVQITGELFF TGTGCCTGGAGTGTACAGATCACCGGGGAGCTGTTTTTT
TRBJ2-3 . TRBV30 . CASNRGAAQDTQYF TGTGCCTCCAATAGGGGTGCTGCACAGGATACGCAGTATTTT
TRBJ1-1 few TRBV18 . CASSPPGRPNTEAFF TGTGCCAGCTCACCACCGGGACGGCCGAACACTGAAGCTTTCTTT
TRBJ1-5 . TRBV21-1 . CASSKGRGWPGYSNQPQHF TGTGCCAGCAGCAAAGGACGGGGTTGGCCGGGCTACAGCAATCAGCCCCAGCATTTT
TRBJ2-7 few TRBV29-1 . CSVEEGYEQYF TGCAGCGTTGAGGAAGGATACGAGCAGTACTTC
TRBJ2-3 once TRBV5-1 TRBD2 CASTSGGPSTDTQYF TGCGCCAGTACAAGCGGGGGGCCTAGCACAGATACGCAGTATTTT
TRBJ2-3 . TRBV7-9 . CASRPLGADPDTQYF TGTGCCAGCAGACCGTTGGGCGCCGACCCAGATACGCAGTATTTT
TRBJ1-5 . TRBV28 TRBD1 CASRWDRANQPQHF TGTGCCAGCAGGTGGGACAGAGCCAATCAGCCCCAGCATTTT
TRBJ2-3 many TRBV12-5 TRBD1 CATTGANTQYF TGTGCTACCACAGGGGCAAATACGCAGTATTTT
TRBJ1-6 many TRBV20-1 . CSARDAESSPLHF TGCAGTGCTAGAGATGCCGAGAGTTCACCCCTCCACTTT
TRBJ2-7 few TRBV5-5 TRBD1 CASSLGTGEYSYEQYF TGTGCCAGCAGCTTGGGGACAGGGGAATACTCCTACGAGCAGTACTTC
TRBJ1-1 . TRBV7-3 TRBD1 CASAPQGANTEAFF TGTGCCAGCGCACCGCAGGGGGCAAACACTGAAGCTTTCTTT
TRBJ2-5 . TRBV27 TRBD2 CASSPLAESGGPRETQYF TGTGCCAGCAGTCCCCTGGCGGAATCGGGGGGGCCACGAGAGACCCAGTACTTC
TRBJ2-7 few TRBV18 TRBD1 CASSAGQGANEQYF TGTGCCAGCTCCGCCGGACAGGGGGCAAATGAGCAGTACTTC
TRBJ1-2 . TRBV6-2/TRBV6-3 . CASRLREPGYTF TGTGCCAGCAGATTAAGAGAGCCTGGCTACACCTTC
TRBJ2-7 . TRBV28 . CASGEQGPREQYF TGTGCCAGCGGAGAACAGGGTCCCAGGGAGCAGTACTTC
TRBJ1-5 many TRBV20-1 . CSAAQGSRQPQHF TGCAGTGCCGCACAGGGTTCGAGGCAGCCCCAGCATTTT
TRBJ1-1 few TRBV19 . CASSMGTGGYPEAFF TGTGCCAGTAGTATGGGGACGGGAGGGTACCCTGAAGCTTTCTTT
TRBJ1-5 many TRBV20-1 . CSARAGFSNQPQHF TGCAGTGCTAGAGCAGGGTTTAGCAATCAGCCCCAGCATTTT
TRBJ1-6 . TRBV2 . CATKGGRALNSPLHF TGTGCCACCAAGGGAGGGAGGGCGTTAAATTCACCCCTCCACTTT
TRBJ1-4 . TRBV20-1 . CSARDGHRSNEKLFF TGCAGTGCTAGAGATGGGCACCGTTCTAATGAAAAACTGTTTTTT
TRBJ2-5 . TRBV4-1 . CASSLGPVGETQYF TGCGCCAGCAGCCTGGGACCCGTGGGGGAGACCCAGTACTTC
TRBJ2-5 . TRBV19 . CASNAGRIQETQYF TGTGCCAGTAACGCGGGACGGATACAAGAGACCCAGTACTTC
TRBJ1-6 many TRBV30 . CAWQSNYNSPLHF TGTGCCTGGCAGAGCAACTATAATTCACCCCTCCACTTT
TRBJ1-1 many TRBV29-1 . CSVAGRVTEAFF TGCAGCGTTGCAGGCAGGGTCACTGAAGCTTTCTTT
TRBJ2-1 many TRBV3-1 TRBD1 CASSQGQGGEQFF TGTGCCAGCAGCCAAGGACAGGGGGGTGAGCAGTTCTTC
TRBJ1-2 many TRBV2 . CASIPENQLYGYTF TGTGCCAGCATCCCCGAAAATCAGCTCTATGGCTACACCTTC
TRBJ2-1 few TRBV7-8 . CASISGGLGYNEQFF TGTGCCAGCATCTCAGGCGGGCTGGGGTACAATGAGCAGTTCTTC
TRBJ2-7 few TRBV29-1 . CSAWLGEQYF TGCAGCGCGTGGCTTGGGGAGCAGTACTTC
TRBJ1-6 many TRBV19 . CASSSLAESYNSPLHF TGTGCCAGCTCGTCTCTCGCGGAGTCCTATAATTCACCCCTCCACTTT
TRBJ2-7 few TRBV7-2 . CASSSYGISYEQYF TGTGCCAGCAGCTCTTACGGGATATCCTACGAGCAGTACTTC
TRBJ2-1 few TRBV7-9 TRBD2 CASSLSLSAGTSVFF TGTGCCAGCAGCTTAAGTCTGTCCGCCGGGACTAGCGTATTCTTC
TRBJ2-5 many TRBV5-1 . CASSTGQQETQYF TGCGCCAGCAGCACCGGACAGCAAGAGACCCAGTACTTC
TRBJ1-6 few TRBV20-1 TRBD1 CSASAGDRVGTHF TGCAGTGCTAGTGCTGGGGACAGGGTAGGGACCCACTTT
TRBJ2-2 many TRBV12-3/TRBV12-4 . CASTLNSGTGELFF TGTGCCAGCACCCTCAATAGCGGCACCGGGGAGCTGTTTTTT
TRBJ1-5 many TRBV6-6 . CASSYSGRVDSNQPQHF TGTGCCAGCAGTTACTCCGGACGGGTAGATAGCAATCAGCCCCAGCATTTT